The 16 T cell receptor beta chains below were found in one sample sequenced in a study of response to subunit inactivated influenza vaccine. Via MiXCR, TCRdb re-called the RT-PCR reads, giving one row per CDR3 protein. The data hold 860,000 or so distinct CDR3 sequences, with 20% to 25% observed a single time. Source: PBMCs from blood, taken 4 to 6 days after vaccination. These receptor sequences come from a man aged 45-60 years who received an inactivated influenza vaccine.

The chain combines TRBV7-9 with TRBJ1-1; D not certain. Germline CDR1 is SEHNR and CDR2 is FQNEAQ (reference sequence). The V gene lost 5 bases and the J gene lost 3 bases, with 13 bases spanning the gap. The length of the CDR3 is 14 residues. CDR3 sequence reads: CASSPVGSDTEAFF. CDR3 nucleotide sequence: TGTGCCAGCAGCCCCGTCGGGTCGGACACTGAAGCTTTCTTT.

This sequence joins TRBV29-1 and TRBJ2-2, with D perhaps assigned TRBD1 or TRBD2 (5 bases each). The V gene's germline CDR1 is SQVTM and CDR2 ANQGSEA. Trimming took off 4 bases at V and 7 bases at J, with 13 bases between the two ends. The CDR3 is 13 amino acids. CDR3 sequence: CSVGGSRVGELFF. The CDR3 DNA reads as TGCAGCGTTGGGGGGTCGAGGGTCGGGGAGCTGTTTTTT.

The sample holds many counts of this clonotype. The CDR3 protein is CSVVAGTGWNEQYF. CDR3 bases: TGCAGCGTCGTCGCTGGGACAGGGTGGAACGAGCAGTACTTC. The chain uses TRBV29-1 and TRBJ2-7; 9 positions agree with TRBD1. The CDR3 consists of 14 residues. With 6 bases clipped from V and 5 bases from J, the junction kept 11 bases outside the gene matches. From germline, CDR1 is SQVTM and CDR2 ANQGSEA.

The chain employs TRBV28 and TRBJ2-7; the D gene is possibly TRBD1 (5 bases). This CDR3 spans 13 amino acids. The germline CDR1 and CDR2 sequences are MDHEN and SYDVKM. The ends were cut back, 11 bases at V and 5 bases at J, with 19 bases in the middle. In DNA form, the CDR3 reads TGTGCCGGATCCGCAGGGCCCTGGGACGAGCAGTACTTC. It translates to CAGSAGPWDEQYF.

This clonotype was recorded at least ten times. V is TRBV28 and J is TRBJ2-1; possibly TRBD2 for D (5 bases). The CDR3 is made up of 12 amino acids. V was trimmed by 2 bases and J by 8 bases, leaving 7 bases between them. CDR1 MDHEN and CDR2 SYDVKM come from the germline V gene. CDR3 nucleotides: TGTGCCAGCAGTTTAATCGGGGATGAGCAGTTCTTC. Protein: CASSLIGDEQFF.

This clonotype was counted ten times or more. The chain uses TRBV5-6 and TRBJ2-1, with D perhaps assigned TRBD1 or TRBD2 (5 bases each). This CDR3 spans 16 amino acids. The V gene's germline CDR1 is SGHDT and CDR2 YYEEEE. Trimming removed 3 bases at V and 5 bases at J, with 18 bases between. The CDR3: CASSWGPVITNNEQFF. Here the CDR3 DNA reads TGTGCCAGCAGCTGGGGACCCGTCATCACAAACAATGAGCAGTTCTTC. Full variable domain (remainder filled in from reference TRBV5-6 and TRBJ2-1): DAGVTQSPTHLIKTRGQQVTLRCSPKSGHDTVSWYQQALGQGPQFIFQYYEEEERQRGNFPDRFSGHQFPNYSSELNVNALLLGDSALYLCASSWGPVITNNEQFFGPGTRLTVL.

This clonotype occurred many times. The V gene is TRBV10-3, the J gene TRBJ2-7; possible D gene TRBD1, 5 bases. The V gene lost 5 bases and the J gene lost 6 bases, with 20 bases spanning the gap. Germline CDR1 and CDR2: ENHRY and SYGVKD. CDR3 length equals 15 residues. CDR3 sequence (DNA): TGTGCCATCAGTCAAGTTTTGGCAGGGCGGTCCGAGCAGTACTTC. It yields the protein CAISQVLAGRSEQYF.

The rearrangement links TRBV25-1 to TRBJ2-7, with unresolved D. The germline V gene encodes CDR1 MGHDK and CDR2 SYGVNS. With 3 bases removed from V and 7 bases from J, the gap between germline ends came to 10 bases. The CDR3 sequence is 12 residues long. CDR3: CASSEVVGEQYF. CDR3 nucleotides: TGTGCCAGCAGTGAGGTAGTCGGGGAGCAGTACTTC.

The gene calls are TRBV6-1 and TRBJ1-1; D gene unclear. There are 15 residues in the CDR3. Germline CDR1 is MNHNS and CDR2 is SASEGT. The V and J ends lost 6 bases and 1 base respectively, with 15 bases between them. The CDR3: CASSPRGRSNTEAFF. As DNA, the CDR3 is TGTGCCAGCAGCCCCCGCGGCAGATCGAACACTGAAGCTTTCTTT.

This chain links TRBV7-9 with TRBJ1-2; D unresolved. The V gene lost 5 bases and the J gene lost 7 bases, with 14 bases spanning the gap. The CDR3 contains 13 residues. Germline CDR1 is SEHNR and CDR2 is FQNEAQ (reference sequence). CDR3 sequence (DNA): TGTGCCAGCAGCCAGCAGGCTGGGCGTGGCTACACCTTC. Its translation is CASSQQAGRGYTF.

The V call is TRBV9, the J call TRBJ2-7; 7 nucleotides line up with TRBD1. CDR3 length equals 15 residues. V lost 1 base, J lost 0 bases, and 4 bases stayed unmatched. Germline lookup yields CDR1 SGDLS and CDR2 YYNGEE. CDR3 nucleotides: TGTGCCAGCAGCGTATTAGGGGACAGCTCCTACGAGCAGTACTTC. Amino acid sequence: CASSVLGDSSYEQYF.

The V call is TRBV25-1, the J call TRBJ2-3; 13 bases fit TRBD2. The CDR3 length is 19 residues. The germline V gene encodes CDR1 MGHDK and CDR2 SYGVNS. The trim removed 0 bases at V and 1 base at J, leaving 7 bases unmatched. The CDR3 is CASSEYEGLAGYRTDTQYF. CDR3 in DNA: TGTGCCAGCAGTGAATATGAGGGACTAGCGGGGTACCGCACAGATACGCAGTATTTT.

Many counts were recorded for this clonotype. The rearrangement uses TRBV20-1 and TRBJ2-5; D tentatively reads TRBD1 or TRBD2 (5 bases each). This CDR3 contains 12 residues. The germline V and J ends were trimmed by 5 bases and 5 bases, with 12 bases remaining between them. Germline V lookup: CDR1 DFQATT, CDR2 SNEGSKA (reference sequence). The CDR3 region is CSAALGEETQYF. The CDR3 nucleotides are TGCAGTGCTGCCTTAGGGGAGGAGACCCAGTACTTC.

This clonotype was counted only a few times. The V gene is TRBV20-1, the J gene TRBJ2-1; TRBD1 aligns across 8 bases. CDR1 DFQATT and CDR2 SNEGSKA come from the germline V gene (reference sequence). The CDR3 extends over 14 amino acids. Trimming took 6 bases from V and 1 from J; bases not matched to a gene: 5. CDR3 in amino acids: CSAPTGGSYNEQFF. CDR3 in DNA: TGCAGTGCCCCTACAGGGGGATCCTACAATGAGCAGTTCTTC.

V is TRBV5-1 and J is TRBJ1-4; perhaps TRBD1 as D (5 bases). V lost 3 bases and J 5 bases, leaving 20 bases between the germline ends. The germline V gene encodes CDR1 SGHRS and CDR2 YFSETQ. The CDR3 is made up of 17 amino acids. The DNA of the CDR3 is TGCGCCAGCAGCTGGGGCTACCAGGCGGGGGTCAATGAAAAACTGTTTTTT. Protein: CASSWGYQAGVNEKLFF.

V is TRBV25-1 and J is TRBJ2-3; 7 nucleotides agree with TRBD1. The CDR3 is 14 amino acids. The germline gives CDR1 MGHDK, CDR2 SYGVNS. Trimming at V came to 4 bases and at J to 4 bases, leaving 5 bases not matched to a gene. The CDR3 loop is CASSGQGGPDTQYF. Here the CDR3 DNA reads TGTGCCAGCAGTGGACAGGGCGGGCCAGATACGCAGTATTTT. Together with reference TRBV25-1 and TRBJ2-3, the CDR3 gives the full variable domain: EADIYQTPRYLVIGTGKKITLECSQTMGHDKMYWYQQDPGMELHLIHYSYGVNSTEKGDLSSESTVSRIRTEHFPLTLESARPSHTSQYLCASSGQGGPDTQYFGPGTRLTVL.